These T cell receptor beta chains were read from a single sample in a study of vaccination and CD4 T cells after COVID-19. Each CDR3 protein gets one entry after TCRdb re-called the PCR reads with MiXCR. This sample has more than 3,500 distinct CDR3 sequences, with approximately 71% found just once. These receptors' targets are unknown. Sequencing input: CD4+ T cells from blood, cultured in vitro. The source of these receptors is a human donor who had recovered from COVID-19. The CDR3 runs from the conserved cysteine through the conserved F or W. The D gene is left open where the match is weak. Size values are once, few and many counts, or a class for expanded clones, and some rows have none.

d_call,clone_size,v_call,j_call,cdr3_aa,cdr3_nt
-,once,TRBV12-3/TRBV12-4,TRBJ1-6,CASSLRVGGNSPLHF,TGTGCCAGCAGTTTGAGAGTGGGTGGCAATTCACCCCTCCACTTT
TRBD1,few,TRBV6-5,TRBJ1-2,CASSFRQGNYGYTF,TGTGCCAGCAGTTTCAGACAGGGGAACTATGGCTACACCTTC
TRBD1,few,TRBV7-7,TRBJ2-5,CASSPGGFQETQYF,TGTGCCAGCAGCCCAGGGGGTTTCCAAGAGACCCAGTACTTC
-,-,TRBV2,TRBJ1-1,CASSVLATEAFF,TGTGCCAGCAGTGTACTGGCCACTGAAGCTTTCTTT
TRBD1,-,TRBV20-1,TRBJ1-2,CSARGFRSTGQNYGYTF,TGCAGTGCTAGGGGTTTTCGGTCGACAGGGCAGAACTATGGCTACACCTTC
-,-,TRBV7-8,TRBJ1-6,CASSPVRPGLKNYNSPLHF,TGTGCCAGCAGCCCTGTAAGACCGGGCCTCAAGAACTATAATTCACCCCTCCACTTT
-,-,TRBV5-6,TRBJ2-2,CASSLGTTGELFF,TGTGCCAGCAGCTTGGGGACCACCGGGGAGCTGTTTTTT
-,-,TRBV20-1,TRBJ1-5,CSAGRQVNQPQHF,TGCAGTGCTGGTAGACAGGTCAATCAGCCCCAGCATTTT
TRBD1,-,TRBV20-1,TRBJ1-2,CSASNRGDGYTF,TGCAGTGCTAGTAACAGGGGGGATGGCTACACCTTC
TRBD2,-,TRBV27,TRBJ2-4,CASRAGLQGVQYF,TGTGCCAGCCGAGCGGGGCTTCAGGGCGTTCAGTACTTC
-,-,TRBV10-3,TRBJ2-7,CAISESRGIGYGHEQYF,TGTGCCATCAGTGAGTCGAGGGGGATAGGGTATGGTCACGAGCAGTACTTC
-,-,TRBV20-1,TRBJ1-2,CSAIAGTPDYTF,TGCAGTGCTATTGCCGGGACACCTGACTACACCTTC
-,-,TRBV10-2,TRBJ1-5,CASSESGRVNQPQHF,TGCGCCAGCAGTGAGTCAGGCAGGGTCAATCAGCCCCAGCATTTT
-,hyperexpanded,TRBV19,TRBJ1-5,CASSISVTDPSQHF,TGTGCCAGTAGTATCTCAGTGACGGACCCCTCCCAGCATTTT
-,-,TRBV28,TRBJ1-5,CASSLMSRVSNQPQHF,TGTGCCAGCAGTTTAATGTCTAGAGTTAGCAATCAGCCCCAGCATTTT
-,-,TRBV20-1,TRBJ1-4,CSAHPREFNEKLFF,TGCAGTGCTCATCCCAGGGAGTTCAATGAAAAACTGTTTTTT
-,-,TRBV10-3,TRBJ1-1,CAASTAFHTEAFF,TGTGCCGCCTCTACAGCATTTCACACTGAAGCTTTCTTT